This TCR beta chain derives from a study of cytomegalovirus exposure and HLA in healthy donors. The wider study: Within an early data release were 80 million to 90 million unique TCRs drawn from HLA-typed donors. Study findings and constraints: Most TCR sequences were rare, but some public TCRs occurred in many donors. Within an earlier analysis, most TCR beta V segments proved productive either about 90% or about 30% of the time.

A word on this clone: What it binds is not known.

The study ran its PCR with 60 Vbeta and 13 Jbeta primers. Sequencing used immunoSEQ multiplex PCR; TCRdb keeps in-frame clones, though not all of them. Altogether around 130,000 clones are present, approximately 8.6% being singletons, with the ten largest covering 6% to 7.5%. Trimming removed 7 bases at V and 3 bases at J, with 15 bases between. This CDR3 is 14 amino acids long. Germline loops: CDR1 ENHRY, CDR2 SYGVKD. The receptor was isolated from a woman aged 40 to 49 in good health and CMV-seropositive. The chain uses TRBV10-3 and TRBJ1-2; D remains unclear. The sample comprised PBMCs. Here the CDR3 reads CAITDPNLDYGYTF. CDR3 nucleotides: TGTGCCATCACTGACCCTAATCTAGACTATGGCTACACCTTC.